The 3 T cell receptor beta chains below come from one sample, sequenced in a study of blood T cell repertoires in COVID-19. Profiling relied on immunoSEQ multiplex PCR, and the TCRdb table lists in-frame clones only, not all of them. Of approximately 300,000 clones detected, about nine tenths appear once; the ten largest clones hold about 2.2%. The sample consisted of peripheral blood. These receptors were taken from a woman aged 50 to 60 who had recovered from COVID-19.

The rearrangement uses TRBV30 and TRBJ1-4; D is perhaps TRBD1 (5 bases). Trimming stripped 0 bases from V and 4 bases from J, with 12 bases between. The CDR3 spans 15 residues. CDR1 is GTSNPN, CDR2 SVGIG, per germline (reference sequence). The CDR3 nucleotides are TGTGCCTGGAGTGTGGTGCGGGGGGATAATGAAAAACTGTTTTTT. Translating gives CAWSVVRGDNEKLFF.

The V gene is TRBV12-3 or TRBV12-4, the J gene TRBJ1-2; D is uncertain. This CDR3 region has 13 residues. V lost 1 base and J lost 3, with 6 bases in between. CDR3 sequence reads: CASSLGQYYGYTF. The CDR3 coding sequence is TGTGCCAGCAGTTTAGGGCAGTACTATGGCTACACCTTC.

This clone was seen more than once but under ten times. V gene TRBV5-1 combines with J gene TRBJ2-1, with a tentative D call TRBD2 (6 bases). Germline V gene lookup returns CDR1 SGHRS and CDR2 YFSETQ. V was trimmed by 0 bases and J by 7 bases, leaving 14 bases between them. The CDR3 runs 15 residues. CDR3 sequence reads: CASSLVLGGANEQFF. The DNA for the CDR3 is TGCGCCAGCAGCTTGGTGCTCGGGGGTGCGAATGAGCAGTTCTTC.